Described below is a single T cell receptor beta chain sequence and its context. The protocol was immunoSEQ multiplex PCR, while the TCRdb copy is restricted to in-frame clones and leaves out a portion. The data contain 2 million to 2.5 million clones, just over 90% of them singletons. These data are taken from a study of shared clonotypes between healthy human individuals. Overall study: The people who gave samples were two women and a few men aged 18 to 49.

The CDR3 runs 14 residues. Per the germline V gene, CDR1 is MGHDK and CDR2 is SYGVNS. The V and J ends lost 2 bases and 4 bases respectively, with 8 bases between them. The origin of this receptor is a young man in good health. Some clones in this sample may be carry-over from other donors' samples. The chain has TRBV25-1 and TRBJ1-4; D not resolved. Sequenced input: naive CD4+ T cells from PBMCs. The sample's subset: CD45RA+ positively selected. The DNA for the CDR3 is TGTGCCAGCAGTGAACCTCTACTTAATGAAAAACTGTTTTTT. The encoded protein is CASSEPLLNEKLFF.